The clone carrying this T cell receptor (beta chain) was detected once. Its antigen is not identified. The data originate from a study of T cells after posttransplantation cyclophosphamide. The ends lost 3 bases at V and 5 bases at J; junction bases unmatched: 12. The CDR3 runs 18 residues. Profiled with immunoSEQ multiplex PCR; TCRdb holds only in-frame clones, not every one. The data show over 15,000 clones, 85% seen once. Methotrexate plus calcineurin inhibitor accompanied controls' myeloablative marrow transplants; sampling was 1 year later. Study-level points and caveats: Donor CD8+ memory clones often dominated recipient blood repertoires at later times. TRB clonality was highly associated with recipient CMV seropositivity and reactivation.

The material sequenced was PBMCs, taken after allogeneic stem cell transplant with calcineurin inhibitor and methotrexate. The receptor was isolated from a female patient aged 18 to 29 who received an allogeneic stem cell transplant from an unrelated donor, was CMV-positive, and had acute and chronic GVHD. Some T cells may be provided by the graft donor. The chain joins TRBV23-1 to TRBJ2-2; TRBD2 matches at 10 bases. TRBV23-1 is noted as an ORF with a role that remains uncertain. The CDR3 is CASSHPRGLATYTGELFF. CDR3 DNA sequence: TGCGCCAGCAGTCATCCCCGGGGACTAGCGACGTATACCGGGGAGCTGTTTTTT.